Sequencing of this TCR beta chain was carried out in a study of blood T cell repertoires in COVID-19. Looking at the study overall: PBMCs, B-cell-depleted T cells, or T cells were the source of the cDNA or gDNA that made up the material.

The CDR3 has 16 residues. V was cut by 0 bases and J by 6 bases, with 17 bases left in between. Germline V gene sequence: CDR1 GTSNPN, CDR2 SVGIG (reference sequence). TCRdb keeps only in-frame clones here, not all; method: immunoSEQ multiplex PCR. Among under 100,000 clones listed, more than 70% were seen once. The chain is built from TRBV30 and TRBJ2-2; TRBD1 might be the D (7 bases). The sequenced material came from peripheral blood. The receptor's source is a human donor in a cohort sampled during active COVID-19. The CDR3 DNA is TGTGCCTGGAGTGTCATGCGGGTCAGGGGGGCCGGGGAGCTGTTTTTT. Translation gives CAWSVMRVRGAGELFF.